Listed here is a single T cell receptor beta chain. Its antigen is not known. This sample was included in a study of cytomegalovirus exposure and HLA in healthy donors. Vbeta (60) and Jbeta (13) primers were used in the PCR. Assay: immunoSEQ multiplex PCR; the TCRdb copy retains only in-frame clones and omits some. The sample contains about 220,000 clones, 75% to 90% of which appear only once. Broader study findings: In a later analysis, TCR beta V- and J-gene trimming showed a link to a missense DCLRE1C variant. In a later analysis, specific HLA alleles were associated with more than 15,000 TCR beta sequences at a 0.05 false discovery rate. High sensitivity and specificity were reportedly achieved when the classifier diagnosed cytomegalovirus status. Being productive about 90% or about 30% of the time was typical of most TCR beta V segments in an earlier analysis.

Germline V gene sequence: CDR1 SGDLS, CDR2 YYNGEE. The CDR3 covers 14 residues. V lost 2 bases and J lost 3, with 10 bases in between. This rearrangement joins TRBV9 to TRBJ2-3; no firm D call. The sample taken for sequencing was PBMCs. The clonotype originates from a boy between 2 and 10 years old in good health and CMV-seronegative. The CDR3 sequence is CASSVITATDTQYF. DNA of the CDR3: TGTGCCAGCAGCGTTATTACTGCGACAGATACGCAGTATTTT.